This is a list of T cell receptor beta chains from one sample in a study of immune evolution from preneoplasia to lung adenocarcinoma. The method was immunoSEQ multiplex PCR; TCRdb's version includes in-frame clones alone and lacks a portion of them. The sample includes some 3,700 clones, 82% of them seen just once. Input material: FFPE invasive lung adenocarcinoma tissue. These TCRs come from a person between 65 and 79 years old with invasive lung adenocarcinoma. Both conserved end residues are part of each CDR3. The D gene is left open where the match is weak. Part of the rows lack a size; the others show once, few, many or a class for expanded clones.

CDR3nt,CDR3aa,d_gene,j_gene,v_gene,abundance
TGTGCCGCCGAGCCCGGGACTAGCGACAATGAGCAGTTCTTC,CAAEPGTSDNEQFF,TRBD2,TRBJ2-1,TRBV6-1,NA
TGTGCCAGCAGCCAAGTTTCGACTTTCCCATCCGAGGGCATTCAGTACTTC,CASSQVSTFPSEGIQYF,NA,TRBJ2-4,TRBV4-2,few
TGCGCCAGCAGCTCGGGGACTAGCGGGATTACGCAGTATTTT,CASSSGTSGITQYF,TRBD2,TRBJ2-3,TRBV5-1,NA
TGTGCCAGCAGCGTAGGTACTTTAGGGAGCAATGAGCAGTTCTTC,CASSVGTLGSNEQFF,NA,TRBJ2-1,TRBV9,NA
TGTGCCAGCAGAGAGAGACAGGGTACCGGGGAGCTGTTTTTT,CASRERQGTGELFF,TRBD1,TRBJ2-2,TRBV2,NA
TGTGCCAGCAGTTACTCGAGGGTCGGCGGCTACACCTTC,CASSYSRVGGYTF,NA,TRBJ1-2,TRBV6-5,NA
TGTGCCAGCTCACCGTACCAAGAGACCCAGTACTTC,CASSPYQETQYF,NA,TRBJ2-5,TRBV18,NA
TGTGCCAGCAGCTTACGGACTAGCGGGAGGGCCGGTGAGCAGTTCTTC,CASSLRTSGRAGEQFF,TRBD2,TRBJ2-1,TRBV5-6,NA
TGTGCCAGCAGCTTATCCCCAGGGGGAATTAACTATGGCTACACCTTC,CASSLSPGGINYGYTF,TRBD1,TRBJ1-2,TRBV11-2,NA
TGTGCCAGCAGTGAGGCTGGCTACGAGCAGTACTTC,CASSEAGYEQYF,NA,TRBJ2-7,TRBV6-1,NA
TGCAGCGTCCGACAAGTCTATGGCTACACCTTC,CSVRQVYGYTF,NA,TRBJ1-2,TRBV29-1,NA
TGTGCCAGCAGCTTAGGAGGTGAAGCTTTCTTT,CASSLGGEAFF,NA,TRBJ1-1,TRBV11-2,NA
TGTGCCTGGAGTGTAGGGGCTAGCGGGAAGGGTGATACGCAGTATTTT,CAWSVGASGKGDTQYF,TRBD2,TRBJ2-3,TRBV30,NA
TGCGCCAGCAGCTCGACCTATGAGCAGTTCTTC,CASSSTYEQFF,NA,TRBJ2-1,TRBV5-1,NA
TGTGCCAGCAGCTTGGGCGGGACAGGGTCTAGTGAGCAGTTCTTC,CASSLGGTGSSEQFF,TRBD1,TRBJ2-1,TRBV5-8,NA
TGTGCCAGCAGCTCACCGGGACAGGGTGTGGAAGAGACCCAGTACTTC,CASSSPGQGVEETQYF,TRBD1,TRBJ2-5,TRBV7-6,NA